This T cell receptor (beta chain) was recovered during a study of PD-1 blockade in mismatch repair-deficient tumors (dated by TCRdb to the late 2010s). A note on the overall study: The trial enrolled roughly 83 consecutive patients with about a dozen mismatch repair-deficient cancer types between late 2013 and 2016, all previously treated and progressing. Tumor-associated T cell clones were tracked in the peripheral blood of patients responding to PD-1 blockade by deep sequencing of TCR CDR3 regions. On the study overall, not on this receptor specifically: Rapid expansion after pembrolizumab followed by contraction, generally before radiologic responses, was shown by tumor-resident clones, which were often undetectable in blood before treatment.

As regards this clone: Its antigen has not been determined. One base away there is no much larger clone; base qualities are not given.

Mismatch repair deficiency was established in every enrolled patient by polymerase chain reaction or immunohistochemistry. TCR sequencing was carried out for a few patients who responded to pembrolizumab therapy. In the phase II trial, pembrolizumab PD-1 blockade was tested prospectively in advanced mismatch repair-deficient cancers, no matter which tissue of origin the cancers came from. Serial peripheral blood T cell samples were collected before and at multiple times after starting PD-1 blockade. Blood sampling times were reported as weeks after the first pembrolizumab dose. The library was produced with the immunoSEQ multiplex PCR assay. TCRdb carries this immuneACCESS record with in-frame sequences only. Its versions omit some clonotypes, under half of them owing to an unresolved V gene in the studies checked, with the rest unexplained. This sample gives tens of thousands of clones in total; 80% to 90% of them show up just once. Jointly, the top ten make up about 6% of the sample.

The sequencing here drew on peripheral blood, taken 44 weeks after starting pembrolizumab. The sequence was obtained from an adult with mismatch repair-deficient cancer.

The CDR3: CASSLARGQGNNEQFF. The bases read TGTGCCAGCAGCTTAGCCCGGGGACAGGGGAACAATGAGCAGTTCTTC. Recombination joined TRBV7-9 with TRBJ2-1, with 10 junctional bases fitting TRBD1. The germline V gene encodes CDR1 SEHNR and CDR2 FQNEAQ (reference sequence). The junction shows trimming of 0 bases on V and 5 bases on J, and the gene matches do not reach 4 bases of it. From the cysteine through the phenylalanine, the CDR3 covers 16 amino acids. Just the 48-base CDR3 DNA is kept, in frame starting at base 1.